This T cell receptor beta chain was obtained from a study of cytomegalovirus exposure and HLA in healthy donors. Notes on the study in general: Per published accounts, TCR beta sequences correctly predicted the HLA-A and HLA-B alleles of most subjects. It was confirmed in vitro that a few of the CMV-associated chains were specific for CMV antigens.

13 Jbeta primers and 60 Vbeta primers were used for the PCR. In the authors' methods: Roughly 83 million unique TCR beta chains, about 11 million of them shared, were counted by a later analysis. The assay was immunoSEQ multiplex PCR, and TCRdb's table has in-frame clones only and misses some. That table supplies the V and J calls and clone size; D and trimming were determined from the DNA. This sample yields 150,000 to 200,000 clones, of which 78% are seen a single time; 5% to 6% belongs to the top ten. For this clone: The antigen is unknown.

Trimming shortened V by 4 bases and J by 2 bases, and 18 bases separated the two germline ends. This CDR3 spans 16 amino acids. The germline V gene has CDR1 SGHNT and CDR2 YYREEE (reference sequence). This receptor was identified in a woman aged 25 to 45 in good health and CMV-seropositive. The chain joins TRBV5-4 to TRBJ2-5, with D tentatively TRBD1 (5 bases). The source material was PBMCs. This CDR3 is CASSPLAGIRQETQYF. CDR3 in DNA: TGTGCCAGCAGCCCTTTAGCAGGGATAAGGCAAGAGACCCAGTACTTC.